Listed below are T cell receptor beta chains from one sample, sequenced in a study of blood T cell repertoires in COVID-19. Profiled with immunoSEQ multiplex PCR; TCRdb holds only in-frame clones, not every one. The table records about 140,000 clones, approximately 80% of them present only once. Sample: peripheral blood. The receptors derive from a human donor in a cohort sampled during active COVID-19. CDR3s include the opening cysteine and the closing phenylalanine or tryptophan. The order of the fields is D gene, V gene, J gene, clone size, CDR3 DNA, CDR3 protein. The D gene is left open where the match is weak. Some rows mark clone size as missing; the rest say once, few, many or name a class of expanded clone.

D: .
V: TRBV28
J: TRBJ2-4
size: .
DNA: TGTGCCAGCAGTTTATCCGCCCCGAGGAACATTCAGTACTTC
CDR3: CASSLSAPRNIQYF

D: .
V: TRBV29-1
J: TRBJ1-4
size: .
DNA: TGCAGCGCCCTCAGGCCAACTAATGAAAAACTGTTTTTT
CDR3: CSALRPTNEKLFF

D: .
V: TRBV5-8
J: TRBJ1-6
size: once
DNA: TGTGCCAGCAGCCGACTCCTGGGTCCCGGGGAGCGTTCACCCCTCCACTTT
CDR3: CASSRLLGPGERSPLHF

D: .
V: TRBV5-1
J: TRBJ1-6
size: once
DNA: TGCGCCAGCGGTCACGGACAGATCGACTCACCCCTCCACTTT
CDR3: CASGHGQIDSPLHF

D: .
V: TRBV11-2
J: TRBJ2-1
size: .
DNA: TGTGCCAGCAGCTTAGCGGGAGCCCTTAGAGAGCAGTTCTTC
CDR3: CASSLAGALREQFF

D: .
V: TRBV29-1
J: TRBJ1-1
size: once
DNA: TGCAGCGTTGCTAGGGGTCGTGAAGCTTTCTTT
CDR3: CSVARGREAFF

D: TRBD1
V: TRBV4-1
J: TRBJ2-1
size: .
DNA: TGCGCCAGCAGCCAAGGGGACAGCCACAATGAGCAGTTCTTC
CDR3: CASSQGDSHNEQFF

D: TRBD1
V: TRBV4-3
J: TRBJ1-4
size: .
DNA: TGCGCCAGCAGCTTGGACAGGGAGGAAAAACTGTTTTTT
CDR3: CASSLDREEKLFF

D: .
V: TRBV3-1/TRBV3-2
J: TRBJ1-2
size: .
DNA: TGTGCCAGCAGCCAAGTGGCCGGGATTGGCTACACCTTC
CDR3: CASSQVAGIGYTF

D: .
V: TRBV20-1
J: TRBJ2-7
size: .
DNA: TGCAGTGCTGGGGACACCTACGAGCAGTACTTC
CDR3: CSAGDTYEQYF

D: .
V: TRBV7-9
J: TRBJ2-2
size: .
DNA: TGTGCCAGCAGCTTAGTCGCAGAGAACACCGGGGAGCTGTTTTTT
CDR3: CASSLVAENTGELFF

D: .
V: TRBV7-3
J: TRBJ2-3
size: .
DNA: TGTGCCAGCAGCCTTAGCGGAAACACAGATACGCAGTATTTT
CDR3: CASSLSGNTDTQYF

D: .
V: TRBV4-3
J: TRBJ1-1
size: .
DNA: TGCGCCAGCAGCCAATCCCCGGGGGGTGGGAACACTGAAGCTTTCTTT
CDR3: CASSQSPGGGNTEAFF

D: .
V: TRBV4-1
J: TRBJ1-6
size: .
DNA: TGCGCCAGCAGCCAAGGGACTTTGGGGGCTGGTACACCCCTCCACTTT
CDR3: CASSQGTLGAGTPLHF

D: TRBD1
V: TRBV7-8
J: TRBJ2-2
size: .
DNA: TGTGCCAGCAGCGCCCGACAGGGGGGCACCGGGGAGCTGTTTTTT
CDR3: CASSARQGGTGELFF

D: .
V: TRBV9
J: TRBJ2-2
size: .
DNA: TGTGCCAGCAGCGTAGGACAGTCGAACACCGGGGAGCTGTTTTTT
CDR3: CASSVGQSNTGELFF

D: .
V: TRBV7-2
J: TRBJ1-1
size: .
DNA: TGTGCCAGCAGCTTAAGAGCCGGGGGGGATACTGAAGCTTTCTTT
CDR3: CASSLRAGGDTEAFF

D: TRBD1
V: TRBV9
J: TRBJ2-2
size: few
DNA: TGTGCCAGCAGCGTAGAAGGGGGCTTTAGGACCGGGGAGCTGTTTTTT
CDR3: CASSVEGGFRTGELFF